The entry below gives a single T cell receptor beta chain sequence along with its context. Its cognate antigen has yet to be identified. No much larger clonotype is one base removed from it; base qualities were not supplied. The germline V gene yields SGHRS for CDR1 and YFSETQ for CDR2. Germline trimming: 0 bases from V, 7 bases from J; junction bases outside gene matches: 5. The CDR3 goes from the cysteine to the phenylalanine over 16 residues. Just the 48-base CDR3 DNA is kept, in frame starting at base 1. These data come from a study of blood T cell repertoires in COVID-19 (dated by TCRdb to 2020 to 2022). Notes on the research overall: Collaborator samples came from the United States, Italy and Spain and covered acute and convalescent phases of COVID-19. The prospective study material was composed of cDNA or gDNA derived from T cells, B-cell-depleted T cells, or PBMCs. Nearly every sample came with metadata listing a de-identified subject ID, COVID-19 status, age in years and sex. The repertoires were released in a freely available public database intended as a resource for research on the immune response to SARS-CoV-2. Where HLA class I and class II types were available, the types were taken from metadata supplied by the sample provider, not from assay-based typing. The dataset comprised deeply sampled blood TCRbeta repertoires from subjects exposed to, actively infected with, or recovered from COVID-19. Samples were obtained from the ongoing ImmuneRACE study (first 160 participants) and from about 1,300 subjects provided by 6 global collaborators.

Broad study findings and their caveats: How much clinical and demographic metadata was included differed by source and by participant, and the metadata was provided uncurated.

TCRbeta CDR3 regions were amplified from genomic DNA by means of the immunoSEQ Assay, a bias-controlled multiplex PCR. The original methods were these. Nucleated cell counts per sample were estimated from amplification of reference gene primers within the assay. To quantify the absolute abundance of each unique TCRbeta CDR3 rearrangement, sequence reads were collapsed and filtered. Productive Simpson clonality was computed per sample as the square root of Simpson's diversity index over productive rearrangements. TCRdb mirrors the immuneACCESS table, restricted to in-frame sequences. Some clones are absent from its copies; in checked studies, under half trace to an unresolved V gene, and the reason for the others is unknown. V and J calls and clone size are given by that table; D and trimming were obtained from the DNA. The sample contains some 190,000 clones, roughly four fifths of them found a single time. The ten most abundant clones make up roughly 7% of the sample.

One collaborating source in Seattle enrolled patients during active infection and followed them longitudinally through the course of disease. The collaborating institutions used their own protocols to collect whole blood in K2EDTA tubes. For TCRbeta analysis, collaborators shipped samples as frozen whole blood, isolated PBMCs, or DNA extracted from either of those sample types. This clonotype was obtained from a woman older than 75 with COVID-19, enrolled during active disease. The sample was peripheral blood. The chain employs TRBV5-1 and TRBJ2-1; 12 bases in the middle match TRBD2. This receptor carries the CDR3 CASSLELAGGGNEQFF. At the DNA level, the sequence is TGCGCCAGCAGCTTGGAACTAGCGGGGGGTGGGAATGAGCAGTTCTTC.